In its sample, the clone carrying this TCR beta chain was seen many times. A TCRbeta library incorporating unique molecular identifiers was prepared. One entry per CDR3 protein results from TCRdb running MiXCR on the PCR reads. The data contain around 340,000 distinct CDR3 sequences, 10% to 15% of them singletons. The sample originates from a study of T-cell reconstitution after alpha-beta-depleted transplantation in children. Unmatched junction bases numbered 6, after V lost 4 bases and J lost 2 bases. In germline, CDR1 is SGHRS, CDR2 YFSETQ. The CDR3 is 16 residues long. V and J are TRBV5-1 and TRBJ1-3, with 10 bases matching TRBD1. The material was PBMCs, obtained from the stem cell graft. The clonotype was recovered from a human donor who donated a stem cell graft to a child with Fanconi anemia. The CDR3 nucleotides are TGCGCCAGCAGCCTCAGGACAGGGGGGCCTGGAAACACCATATATTTT. This translates into CASSLRTGGPGNTIYF.